These T cell receptor beta chains were read from a single sample in a study of molecular identifiers for immune sequencing clone quantification. In TCRdb, the PCR reads were re-called with MiXCR into one record per CDR3 protein. The table records 600,000 to 650,000 distinct CDR3 sequences, just under 20% of them present only once. Sequenced sample: naive CD8+ T cells from blood, with Jurkat cell RNA spiked in. These receptors originate from a human donor in good health. Some libraries in this study had Jurkat cell RNA spiked in. Each CDR3 is given with its conserved first and last residue. The D gene is left open where the match is weak.

j_call,v_call,d_call,cdr3_aa
TRBJ2-3,TRBV20-1,.,CSARENGGGPDTQYF
TRBJ2-7,TRBV27,.,CASSLSPPYEQYF
TRBJ2-3,TRBV5-1,.,CASSLGEGVETDTQYF
TRBJ2-2,TRBV24-1,.,CATSGGTSNTGELFF
TRBJ2-7,TRBV25-1,TRBD1,CASSEGQGGPYEQYF
TRBJ2-7,TRBV25-1,.,CASSEFTDEQYF
TRBJ2-5,TRBV28,.,CATSGVRETQYF
TRBJ2-3,TRBV7-8,.,CVSSLYPSTDTQYF
TRBJ2-5,TRBV19,.,CASSIATGQETQYF
TRBJ2-7,TRBV20-1,.,CSAIGLRDINYEQYF
TRBJ1-1,TRBV5-6,TRBD1,CASSIGTGQAFF
TRBJ2-7,TRBV12-3/TRBV12-4,.,CASSPQGYSYEQYF
TRBJ2-3,TRBV6-5,.,CASSDGLGGDTQYF
TRBJ1-3,TRBV29-1,.,CSVELRLGNTIYF
TRBJ2-1,TRBV28,TRBD1,CASTIDRDPYNERFF
TRBJ1-5,TRBV12-3/TRBV12-4,.,CAGSYRDNNQLQHF
TRBJ2-5,TRBV7-2,.,CASRGGYEETQYF
TRBJ2-7,TRBV27,.,CASSLRAGHEQYF
TRBJ2-2,TRBV24-1,.,CATSDLEAGELFF
TRBJ2-7,TRBV4-3,TRBD1,CASSQGTGSLSYEQYF
TRBJ2-3,TRBV29-1,.,CSVVRGPSTDTQYF
TRBJ2-1,TRBV24-1,TRBD2,CATSDKGLAGGWDNGQFF
TRBJ2-5,TRBV9,TRBD2,CASSVEGLAEQETQYF
TRBJ1-5,TRBV11-2,.,CASSNAYNQPQHF
TRBJ2-2,TRBV6-2/TRBV6-3,.,CASSLTGSNTGELFF
TRBJ2-1,TRBV7-9,.,CASSPLGGDIYNEQFF
TRBJ2-5,TRBV12-3/TRBV12-4,TRBD1,CASSHRGRETQYF
TRBJ2-5,TRBV3-1,TRBD2,CASSQVLAGVEETQYF
TRBJ2-3,TRBV23-1,TRBD1,CASSHPDRDTQYF
TRBJ2-3,TRBV4-3,.,CASSPQAFSTDTQYF
TRBJ2-3,TRBV12-3/TRBV12-4,TRBD2,CASKNLAGGLHTQYF